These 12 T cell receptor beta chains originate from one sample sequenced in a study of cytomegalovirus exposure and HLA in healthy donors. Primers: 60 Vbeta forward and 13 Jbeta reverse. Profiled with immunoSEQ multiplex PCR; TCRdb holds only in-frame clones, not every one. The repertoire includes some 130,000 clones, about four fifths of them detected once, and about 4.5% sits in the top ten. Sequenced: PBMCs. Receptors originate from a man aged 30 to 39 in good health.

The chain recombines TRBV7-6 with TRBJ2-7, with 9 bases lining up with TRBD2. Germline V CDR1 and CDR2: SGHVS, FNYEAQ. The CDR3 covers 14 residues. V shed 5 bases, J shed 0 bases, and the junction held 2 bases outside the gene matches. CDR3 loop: CASSKLAGSYEQYF. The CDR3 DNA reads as TGTGCCAGCAGCAAACTAGCGGGCTCCTACGAGCAGTACTTC.

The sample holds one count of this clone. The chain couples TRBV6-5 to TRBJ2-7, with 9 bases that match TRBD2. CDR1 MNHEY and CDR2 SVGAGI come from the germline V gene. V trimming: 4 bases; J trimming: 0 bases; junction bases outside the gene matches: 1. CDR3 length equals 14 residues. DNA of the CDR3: TGTGCCAGCAGTTCACTAGCGGGCTCCTACGAGCAGTACTTC. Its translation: CASSSLAGSYEQYF.

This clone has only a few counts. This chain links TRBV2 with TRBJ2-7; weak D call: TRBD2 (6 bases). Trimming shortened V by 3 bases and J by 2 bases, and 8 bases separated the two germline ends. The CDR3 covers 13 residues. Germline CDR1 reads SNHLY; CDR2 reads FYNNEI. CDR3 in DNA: TGTGCCAGCAGTGAGGGGAGGCCCTACGAGCAGTACTTC. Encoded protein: CASSEGRPYEQYF.

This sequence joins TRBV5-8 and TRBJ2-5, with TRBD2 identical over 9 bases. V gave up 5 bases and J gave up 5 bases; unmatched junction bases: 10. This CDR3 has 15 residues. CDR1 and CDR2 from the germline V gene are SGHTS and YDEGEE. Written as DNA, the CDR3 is TGTGCCAGCAGACCCACCGGGACTAGCTTGGAGACCCAGTACTTC. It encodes CASRPTGTSLETQYF.

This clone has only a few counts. CDR3 in DNA: TGTGCCAGCAGTTACTGGGGCAGTAACTATGGCTACACCTTC. Translating it yields CASSYWGSNYGYTF. The chain joins TRBV6-5 to TRBJ1-2; D perhaps matches TRBD1 (5 bases). Trimming pared 1 base from V and 1 base from J, leaving 7 bases between. The V gene's germline CDR1 is MNHEY and CDR2 SVGAGI. This CDR3 is built from 14 residues.

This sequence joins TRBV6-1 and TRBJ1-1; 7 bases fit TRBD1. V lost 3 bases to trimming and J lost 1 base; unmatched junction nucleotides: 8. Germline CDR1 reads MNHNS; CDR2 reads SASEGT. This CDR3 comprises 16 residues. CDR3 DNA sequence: TGTGCCAGCAGTGACCTCGGACAGGTACAGAACACTGAAGCTTTCTTT. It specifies CASSDLGQVQNTEAFF.

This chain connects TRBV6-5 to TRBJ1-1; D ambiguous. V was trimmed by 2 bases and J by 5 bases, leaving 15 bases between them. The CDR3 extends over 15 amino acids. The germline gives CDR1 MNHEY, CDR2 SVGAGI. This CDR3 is CASSYGPPYGTEAFF. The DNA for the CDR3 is TGTGCCAGCAGTTACGGGCCTCCCTACGGTACTGAAGCTTTCTTT.

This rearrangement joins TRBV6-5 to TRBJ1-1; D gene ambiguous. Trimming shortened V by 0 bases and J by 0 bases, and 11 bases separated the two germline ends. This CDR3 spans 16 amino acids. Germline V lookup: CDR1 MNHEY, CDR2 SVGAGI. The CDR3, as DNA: TGTGCCAGCAGTTACTCTCCACAGATAATGAACACTGAAGCTTTCTTT. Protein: CASSYSPQIMNTEAFF.

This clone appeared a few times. CDR3 bases: TGTGCCAGCAGCTTGCAGTTCTCTGGGGCCAACGTCCTGACTTTC. This encodes CASSLQFSGANVLTF. This sequence joins TRBV5-4 and TRBJ2-6; no reliable D call. CDR1 SGHNT and CDR2 YYREEE come from the germline V gene (reference sequence). This CDR3 has 15 amino acids. V was cut by 1 base and J by 0 bases, with 5 bases left in between.

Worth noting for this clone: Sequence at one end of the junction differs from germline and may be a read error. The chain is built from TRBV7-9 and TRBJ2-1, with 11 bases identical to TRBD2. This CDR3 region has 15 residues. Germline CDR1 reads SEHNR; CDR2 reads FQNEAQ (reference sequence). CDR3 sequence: CSSSHSGRAANEQFF. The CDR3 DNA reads TGTTCCAGCAGCCATAGCGGGAGGGCCGCCAATGAGCAGTTCTTC.

The CDR3 reads CASSGAGEGYEQYF. The CDR3 bases are TGTGCCAGCAGTGGGGCAGGGGAGGGCTACGAGCAGTACTTC. The J gene is TRBJ2-7, the V gene TRBV6-1, with a tentative D call TRBD2 (7 bases). Trimming stripped 4 bases from V and 3 bases from J, with 13 bases between. CDR1 and CDR2 (germline): MNHNS, SASEGT. The CDR3 runs to 14 residues.

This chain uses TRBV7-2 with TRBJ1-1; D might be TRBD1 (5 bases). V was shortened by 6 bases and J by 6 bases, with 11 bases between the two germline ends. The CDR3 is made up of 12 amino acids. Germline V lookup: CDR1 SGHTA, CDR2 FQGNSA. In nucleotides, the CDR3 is TGTGCCAGCAGGCTGTGGGGGGCTGAAGCTTTCTTT. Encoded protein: CASRLWGAEAFF.